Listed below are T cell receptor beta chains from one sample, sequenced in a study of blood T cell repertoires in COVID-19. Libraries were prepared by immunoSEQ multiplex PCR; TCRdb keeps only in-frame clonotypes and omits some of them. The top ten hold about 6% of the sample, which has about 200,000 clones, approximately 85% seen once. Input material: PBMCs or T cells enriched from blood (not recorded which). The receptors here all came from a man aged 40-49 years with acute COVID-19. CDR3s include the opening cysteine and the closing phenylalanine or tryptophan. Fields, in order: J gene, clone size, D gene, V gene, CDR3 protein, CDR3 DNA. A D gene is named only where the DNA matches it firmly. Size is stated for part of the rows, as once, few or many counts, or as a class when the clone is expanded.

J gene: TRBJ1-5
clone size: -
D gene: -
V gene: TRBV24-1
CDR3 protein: CATSDEYQPQHF
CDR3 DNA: TGTGCCACCAGTGACGAGTATCAGCCCCAGCATTTT

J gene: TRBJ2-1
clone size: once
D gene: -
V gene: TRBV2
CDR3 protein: CASTQGWEQFF
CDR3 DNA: TGTGCCAGCACCCAGGGTTGGGAGCAGTTCTTC

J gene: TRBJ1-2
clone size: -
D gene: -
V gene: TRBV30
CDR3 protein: CAWSAGFYGYTF
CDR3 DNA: TGTGCCTGGAGTGCAGGGTTCTATGGCTACACCTTC

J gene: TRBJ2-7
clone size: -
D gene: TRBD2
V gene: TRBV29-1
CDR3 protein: CSVGPALADHHEQYF
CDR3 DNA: TGCAGCGTTGGTCCGGCGCTAGCGGACCACCACGAGCAGTACTTC

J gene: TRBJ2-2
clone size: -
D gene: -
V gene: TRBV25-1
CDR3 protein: CAAGTHDLGELFF
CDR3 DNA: TGTGCCGCCGGGACTCACGATCTCGGGGAGCTGTTTTTT

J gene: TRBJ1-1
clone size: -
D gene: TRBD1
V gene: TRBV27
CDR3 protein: CASSEQGAGTEAFF
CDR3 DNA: TGTGCCAGCAGTGAACAGGGGGCAGGCACTGAAGCTTTCTTT

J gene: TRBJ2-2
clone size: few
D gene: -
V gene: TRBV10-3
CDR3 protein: CAIAAGNTGELFF
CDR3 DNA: TGTGCCATCGCTGCAGGCAACACCGGGGAGCTGTTTTTT

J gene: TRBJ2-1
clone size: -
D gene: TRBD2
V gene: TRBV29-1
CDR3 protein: CSVDVLAGVGEQFF
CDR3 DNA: TGCAGCGTTGACGTGCTAGCGGGAGTAGGAGAGCAGTTCTTC

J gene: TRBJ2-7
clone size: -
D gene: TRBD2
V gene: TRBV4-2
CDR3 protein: CASSQDHSTPGGEGRSYEQYF
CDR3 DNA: TGTGCCAGCAGCCAAGACCATTCCACCCCGGGAGGGGAGGGGAGGTCCTACGAGCAGTACTTC

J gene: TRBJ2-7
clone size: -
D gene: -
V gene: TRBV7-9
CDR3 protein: CASSTVSDSYEQYF
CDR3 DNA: TGTGCCAGCAGCACCGTGTCGGACAGCTACGAGCAGTACTTC

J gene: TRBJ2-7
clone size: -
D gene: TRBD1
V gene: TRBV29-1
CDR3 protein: CSVGGTGMDYEQYF
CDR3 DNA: TGCAGCGTTGGGGGGACAGGGATGGACTACGAGCAGTACTTC

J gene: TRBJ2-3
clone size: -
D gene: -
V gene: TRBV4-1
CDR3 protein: CASSQDAGTKVNTQYF
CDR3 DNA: TGCGCCAGCAGCCAAGATGCGGGAACTAAGGTCAATACGCAGTATTTT

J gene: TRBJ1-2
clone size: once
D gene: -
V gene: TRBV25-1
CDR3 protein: CASSETPPGGYTF
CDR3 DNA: TGTGCCAGCAGTGAAACCCCACCGGGGGGCTACACCTTC

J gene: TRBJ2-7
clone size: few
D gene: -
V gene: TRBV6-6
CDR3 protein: CASREAMSGNYEQYF
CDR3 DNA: TGTGCCAGCAGGGAGGCTATGAGCGGAAACTACGAGCAGTACTTC

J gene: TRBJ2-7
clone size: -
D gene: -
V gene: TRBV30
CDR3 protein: CAGDRSYEQYF
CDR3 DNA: TGTGCCGGAGACCGTTCCTACGAGCAGTACTTC

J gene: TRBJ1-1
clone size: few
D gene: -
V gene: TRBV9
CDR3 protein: CASGQGLNTEAFF
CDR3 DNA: TGTGCCAGCGGCCAGGGCTTGAACACTGAAGCTTTCTTT

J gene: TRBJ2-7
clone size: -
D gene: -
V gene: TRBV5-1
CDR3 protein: CASSPQVGRENEQYF
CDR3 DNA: TGCGCCAGCAGCCCACAGGTGGGGCGCGAGAACGAGCAGTACTTC

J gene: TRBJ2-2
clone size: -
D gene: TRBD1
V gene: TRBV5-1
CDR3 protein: CASSPSPGQGAAGELFF
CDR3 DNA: TGCGCCAGCAGCCCAAGCCCGGGACAGGGGGCCGCCGGGGAGCTGTTTTTT

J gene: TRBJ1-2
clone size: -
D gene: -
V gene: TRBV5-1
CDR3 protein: CATRPGRSFRGIYGYTF
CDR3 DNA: TGCGCCACCCGCCCGGGAAGAAGCTTTAGGGGGATATATGGCTACACCTTC

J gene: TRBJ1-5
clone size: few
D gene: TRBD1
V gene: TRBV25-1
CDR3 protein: CASSESGQGVRHNQPQHF
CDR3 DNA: TGTGCCAGCAGTGAATCTGGACAGGGGGTTAGACACAATCAGCCCCAGCATTTT

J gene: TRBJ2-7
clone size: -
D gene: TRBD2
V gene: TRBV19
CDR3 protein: CATQRPGLAGASHEQYF
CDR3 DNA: TGTGCCACCCAAAGACCGGGACTAGCGGGAGCAAGCCACGAGCAGTACTTC

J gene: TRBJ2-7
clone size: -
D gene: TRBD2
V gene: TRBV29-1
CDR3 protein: CSVRGGYEQYF
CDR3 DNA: TGCAGCGTCCGGGGGGGCTACGAGCAGTACTTC

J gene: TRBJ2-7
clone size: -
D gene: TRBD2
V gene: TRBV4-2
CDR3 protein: CASSQVTSGTYEQYF
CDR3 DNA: TGTGCCAGCAGCCAAGTTACTAGCGGGACCTACGAGCAGTACTTC

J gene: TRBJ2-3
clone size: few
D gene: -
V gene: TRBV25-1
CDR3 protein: CASSGAGGPSTDTQYF
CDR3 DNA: TGTGCCAGCAGTGGTGCTGGGGGCCCTAGCACAGATACGCAGTATTTT

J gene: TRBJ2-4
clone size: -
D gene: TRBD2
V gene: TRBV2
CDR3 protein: CASSEAVLAGGYF
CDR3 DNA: TGTGCCAGCAGTGAAGCCGTGCTAGCGGGAGGGTACTTC

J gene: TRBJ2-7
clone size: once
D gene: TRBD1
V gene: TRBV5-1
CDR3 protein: CASSLAVQGVGSYEQYF
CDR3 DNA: TGCGCCAGCAGCTTGGCCGTCCAGGGGGTAGGGTCCTACGAGCAGTACTTC

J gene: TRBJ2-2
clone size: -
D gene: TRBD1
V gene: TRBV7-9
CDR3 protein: CASSSRTGGTGELFF
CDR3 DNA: TGTGCCAGCAGCTCCAGGACAGGCGGTACCGGGGAGCTGTTTTTT

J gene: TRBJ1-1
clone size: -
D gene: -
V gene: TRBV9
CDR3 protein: CASSPGNTEAFF
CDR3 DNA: TGTGCCAGCAGCCCAGGGAACACTGAAGCTTTCTTT

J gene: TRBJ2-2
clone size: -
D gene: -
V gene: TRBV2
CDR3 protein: CASRNGQSGSGELFF
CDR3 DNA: TGTGCCAGCAGGAACGGACAGAGTGGGTCCGGGGAGCTGTTTTTT

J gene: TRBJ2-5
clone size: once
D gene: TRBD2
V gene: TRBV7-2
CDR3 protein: CASSQISAGGPLQETQYF
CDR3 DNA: TGTGCCAGCAGCCAGATATCCGCGGGAGGGCCCCTCCAAGAGACCCAGTACTTC

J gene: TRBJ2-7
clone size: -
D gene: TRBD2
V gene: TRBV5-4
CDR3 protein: CASSLRSPSGVDYEQYF
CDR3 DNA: TGTGCCAGCAGCTTGCGCTCCCCTAGCGGGGTTGACTACGAGCAGTACTTC

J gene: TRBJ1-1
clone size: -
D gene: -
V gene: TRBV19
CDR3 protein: CASSPLSGATEAFF
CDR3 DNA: TGTGCCAGTAGTCCCCTCAGCGGGGCCACTGAAGCTTTCTTT

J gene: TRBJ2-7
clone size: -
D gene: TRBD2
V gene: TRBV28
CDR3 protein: CASTSMTREYEQYF
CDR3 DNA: TGTGCCAGCACCTCAATGACGCGGGAGTACGAGCAGTACTTC

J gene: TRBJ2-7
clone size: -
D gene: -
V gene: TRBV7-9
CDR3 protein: CASSLRDYEQYF
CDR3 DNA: TGTGCCAGCAGCCTACGGGACTACGAGCAGTACTTC

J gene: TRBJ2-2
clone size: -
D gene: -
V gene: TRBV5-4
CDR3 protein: CASSFGGDGELFF
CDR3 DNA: TGTGCCAGCAGCTTTGGAGGGGACGGGGAGCTGTTTTTT

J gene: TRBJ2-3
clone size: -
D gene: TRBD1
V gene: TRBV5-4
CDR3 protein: CASSRAGQGADTQYF
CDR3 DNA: TGTGCCAGCAGCCGAGCAGGACAGGGGGCAGATACGCAGTATTTT

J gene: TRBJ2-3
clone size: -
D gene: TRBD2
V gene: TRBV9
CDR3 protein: CASSRTSGPDTQYF
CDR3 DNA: TGTGCCAGCAGCCGGACTAGCGGCCCAGATACGCAGTATTTT

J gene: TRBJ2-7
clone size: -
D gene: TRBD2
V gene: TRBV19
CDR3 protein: CASSAGVSGTYEQYF
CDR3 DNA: TGTGCCAGTAGCGCGGGGGTGTCAGGGACCTACGAGCAGTACTTC

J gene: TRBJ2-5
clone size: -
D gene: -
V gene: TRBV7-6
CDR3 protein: CASSWKTGLQETQYF
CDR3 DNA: TGTGCCAGCAGCTGGAAAACAGGGCTACAAGAGACCCAGTACTTC

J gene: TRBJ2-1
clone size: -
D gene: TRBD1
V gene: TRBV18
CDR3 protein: CASSPLRSGQGSEQFF
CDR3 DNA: TGTGCCAGCTCGCCCCTCCGGTCGGGACAGGGGAGTGAGCAGTTCTTC